The 2 T cell receptor beta chains below all came from one sample that was sequenced in a study of T cells in Graves' hyperthyroidism and ophthalmopathy. Amplification of TCR beta CDR3 regions was performed using RNA transcripts as template. The TCR CDR3 first-round RT-PCR relied on the HTBI primer set. A single record per CDR3 protein comes from TCRdb applying MiXCR to the multiplex PCR reads. This sample yields more than 250,000 distinct CDR3 sequences, of which nearly 15% are seen a single time; about 30% belongs to the top ten. Sequencing was carried out using blood. These receptors were collected from a woman aged 45-60 years with Graves' hyperthyroidism that later progressed to Graves' ophthalmopathy.

This clonotype was counted many times. The V call is TRBV6-1, the J call TRBJ2-3; 7 positions match TRBD2. The CDR3 is 15 residues long. Germline values: CDR1 MNHNS, CDR2 SASEGT. J was trimmed by 4 bases and V by 0 bases; bases with no gene match: 4. CDR3 region: CASSEAGTTPDTQYF. The DNA of the CDR3 is TGTGCCAGCAGTGAAGCCGGGACTACTCCAGATACGCAGTATTTT.

This clonotype was detected ten times or more. The V gene is TRBV13, the J gene TRBJ2-7; D is possibly TRBD1 (6 bases). The germline gives CDR1 PRHDT, CDR2 FYEKMQ (reference sequence). V was cut by 6 bases and J by 5 bases, with 17 bases left in between. CDR3 size: 14 residues. CDR3: CASSSGTLGHEQYF. In nucleotides, the CDR3 is TGTGCCAGCAGTTCCGGGACATTAGGGCACGAGCAGTACTTC.